This entry is about one T cell receptor (beta chain). This CDR3 comprises 15 residues. From germline, CDR1 is LNHDA and CDR2 SQIVND (reference sequence). V lost 7 bases and J lost 4; bases outside the gene matches: 10. This sample is drawn from a study of blood T cell repertoires in COVID-19. Study background: The study drew acute and convalescent COVID-19 samples from the United States, Italy and Spain. In each case, the material was cDNA or gDNA derived from T cells, B-cell-depleted T cells, or PBMCs.

In the original analysis: Estimated nucleated cell counts came from reference gene primer amplification. Profiling relied on immunoSEQ multiplex PCR, and the TCRdb table lists in-frame clones only, not all of them. V, J and clone size are those of that table, while D and trimming were read from the DNA. The sample lists 250,000 to 350,000 clones, around nine tenths occurring once. One Seattle source followed patients from active infection through their disease course. The rearrangement links TRBV19 to TRBJ2-7; 10 bases match TRBD1. This receptor was taken from a woman between 25 and 40 years old with COVID-19, enrolled during active disease. Sequencing input: peripheral blood. CDR3 amino acids: CASKVRQGAVYEQYF. The CDR3 DNA is TGTGCCAGTAAGGTGAGACAGGGGGCGGTATACGAGCAGTACTTC.